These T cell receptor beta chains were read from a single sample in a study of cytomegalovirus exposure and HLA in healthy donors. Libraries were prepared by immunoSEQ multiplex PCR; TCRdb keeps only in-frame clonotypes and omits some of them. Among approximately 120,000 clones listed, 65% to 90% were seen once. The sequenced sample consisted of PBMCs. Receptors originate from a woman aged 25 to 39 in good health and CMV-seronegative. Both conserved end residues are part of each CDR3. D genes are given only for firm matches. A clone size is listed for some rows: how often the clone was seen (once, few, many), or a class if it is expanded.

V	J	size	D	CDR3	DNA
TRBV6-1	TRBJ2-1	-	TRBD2	CASSEAGGYNEQFF	TGTGCCAGCAGTGAGGCGGGAGGGTACAATGAGCAGTTCTTC
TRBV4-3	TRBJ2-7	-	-	CASSQERGSYEQYF	TGCGCCAGCAGCCAAGAACGGGGATCCTACGAGCAGTACTTC
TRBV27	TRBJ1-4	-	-	CASSLSRTLSGYEKLFF	TGTGCCAGCAGTTTATCGAGGACACTCTCTGGATATGAAAAACTGTTTTTT
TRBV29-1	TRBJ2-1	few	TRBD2	CSVGTSGDYNEQFF	TGCAGCGTGGGGACTAGCGGAGACTACAATGAGCAGTTCTTC
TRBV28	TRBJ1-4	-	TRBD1	CASRTGATNEKLFF	TGTGCCAGCAGAACAGGGGCAACTAATGAAAAACTGTTTTTT
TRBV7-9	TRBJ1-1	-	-	CASSSPPVTEAFF	TGTGCCAGCAGCTCCCCCCCCGTCACTGAAGCTTTCTTT
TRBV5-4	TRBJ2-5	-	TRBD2	CASSFLASGSLETQYF	TGTGCCAGCAGCTTTCTGGCTAGCGGGAGTCTAGAGACCCAGTACTTC
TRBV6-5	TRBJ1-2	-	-	CASSYNGDIYGYTF	TGTGCCAGCAGTTACAACGGGGATATTTATGGCTACACCTTC
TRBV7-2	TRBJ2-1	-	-	CASSLAPGLGGGEQFF	TGTGCCAGCAGCTTAGCGCCGGGACTAGGGGGCGGTGAGCAGTTCTTC
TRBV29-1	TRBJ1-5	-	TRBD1	CSVSGQSSDQPQHF	TGCAGCGTTTCGGGACAGTCGTCCGATCAGCCCCAGCATTTT
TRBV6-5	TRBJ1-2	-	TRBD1	CASSYSTGFNYGYTF	TGTGCCAGCAGTTACTCGACAGGGTTCAACTATGGCTACACCTTC
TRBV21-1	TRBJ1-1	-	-	CASSKLEQRNTEAFF	TGTGCCAGCAGCAAACTGGAACAGAGGAACACTGAAGCTTTCTTT
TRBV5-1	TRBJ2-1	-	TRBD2	CASSLAASGTGEQFF	TGCGCCAGCAGCTTGGCGGCTAGCGGAACCGGTGAGCAGTTCTTC
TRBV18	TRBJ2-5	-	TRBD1	CASSPLASGTGQETQYF	TGTGCCAGCTCACCTTTAGCGTCCGGGACAGGCCAAGAGACCCAGTACTTC
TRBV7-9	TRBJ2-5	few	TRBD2	CSSSFAPGGGPQETQYF	TGTTCCAGCAGCTTTGCCCCGGGGGGGGGCCCCCAAGAGACCCAGTACTTC
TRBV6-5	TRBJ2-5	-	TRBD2	CASSYDRGEPQETQYF	TGTGCCAGCAGCTACGACCGGGGGGAACCTCAAGAGACCCAGTACTTC
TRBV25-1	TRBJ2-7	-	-	CASHAHTGSEQYF	TGTGCCAGCCATGCCCACACAGGGAGCGAGCAGTACTTC
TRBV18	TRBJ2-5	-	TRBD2	CASSPSGTSGIQETQYF	TGTGCCAGCTCACCCTCCGGGACTAGCGGGATCCAAGAGACCCAGTACTTC
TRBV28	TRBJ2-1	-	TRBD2	CASSLGGVVHNEQFF	TGTGCCAGCAGTTTAGGGGGGGTGGTACACAATGAGCAGTTCTTC
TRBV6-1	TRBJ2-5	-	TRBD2	CASSDWTSGRYQETQYF	TGTGCCAGCAGTGACTGGACTAGCGGGAGGTACCAAGAGACCCAGTACTTC
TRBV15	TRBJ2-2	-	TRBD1	CATSISGTGGYTGELFF	TGTGCCACCAGCATTAGTGGGACAGGGGGCTACACCGGGGAGCTGTTTTTT
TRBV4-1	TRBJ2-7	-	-	CASSQIDIMIPREQYF	TGCGCCAGCAGCCAAATTGACATAATGATACCCCGGGAGCAGTACTTC
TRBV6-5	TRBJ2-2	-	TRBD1	CASSSGTGNTGELFF	TGTGCCAGCAGTTCCGGGACAGGGAACACCGGGGAGCTGTTTTTT
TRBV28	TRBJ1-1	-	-	CASDPGMGTEAFF	TGTGCCAGCGATCCAGGGATGGGAACTGAAGCTTTCTTT
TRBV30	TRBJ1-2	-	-	CAWTLVANYGYTF	TGTGCCTGGACCCTAGTGGCTAACTATGGCTACACCTTC
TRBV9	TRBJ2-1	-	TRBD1	CASSVWDRGGVNEQFF	TGTGCCAGCAGCGTATGGGACAGGGGGGGAGTGAATGAGCAGTTCTTC
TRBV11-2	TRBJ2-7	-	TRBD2	CASSLRGGASGYEQYF	TGTGCCAGCAGCTTACGGGGAGGGGCTAGCGGGTACGAGCAGTACTTC
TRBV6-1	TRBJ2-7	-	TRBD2	CASAPGRLAGYEQYF	TGTGCCAGCGCCCCAGGCCGACTAGCGGGCTACGAGCAGTACTTC
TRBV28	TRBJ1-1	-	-	CASSSPLRDVLF	TGTGCCAGCAGTTCCCCCTTGAGGGATGTACTCTTT
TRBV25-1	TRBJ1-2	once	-	CASSGSQFYGYTF	TGTGCCAGCAGTGGGAGCCAGTTCTATGGCTACACCTTC
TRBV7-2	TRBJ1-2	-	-	CASSPQGFYGYTF	TGTGCCAGCAGCCCGCAGGGGTTCTATGGCTACACCTTC
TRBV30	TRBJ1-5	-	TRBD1	CAWSTGAVVQHF	TGTGCCTGGAGTACAGGGGCGGTAGTGCAGCATTTT
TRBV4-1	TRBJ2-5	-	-	CASSQPDSPQETQYF	TGCGCCAGCAGCCAACCAGACAGCCCCCAAGAGACCCAGTACTTC
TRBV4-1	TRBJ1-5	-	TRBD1	CASSQDWTGGSGQPQHF	TGCGCCAGCAGCCAAGATTGGACAGGGGGATCGGGTCAGCCCCAGCATTTT
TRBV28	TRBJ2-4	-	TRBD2	CASSPGLAGGILAKNIQYF	TGTGCCAGTTCTCCGGGACTAGCGGGAGGGATACTAGCCAAAAACATTCAGTACTTC
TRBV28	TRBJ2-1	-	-	CASNLPEGNYNEQFF	TGTGCCAGCAACCTCCCCGAGGGCAACTACAATGAGCAGTTCTTC
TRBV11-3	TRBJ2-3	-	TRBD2	CASSLGKREGLADTQYF	TGTGCCAGCAGCTTAGGGAAGCGGGAGGGATTGGCAGATACGCAGTATTTT
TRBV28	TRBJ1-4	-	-	CASSLGLRGTNEKLFF	TGTGCCAGCAGTTTAGGACTCAGGGGAACTAATGAAAAACTGTTTTTT
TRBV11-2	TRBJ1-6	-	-	CASSYRNSPLHF	TGTGCCAGCAGCTATCGGAATTCACCCCTCCACTTT
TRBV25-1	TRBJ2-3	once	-	CASTPLAEAQDTQYF	TGTGCCAGCACACCTTTAGCGGAAGCACAAGATACGCAGTATTTT
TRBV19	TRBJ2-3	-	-	CATRPGADTQYF	TGTGCCACCCGCCCCGGGGCAGATACGCAGTATTTT
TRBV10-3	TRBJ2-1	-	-	CAISESLGGSYNEQFF	TGTGCCATCAGTGAGTCGCTAGGGGGCTCCTACAATGAGCAGTTCTTC
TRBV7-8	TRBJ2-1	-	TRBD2	CASSYAGTRRNEQFF	TGTGCCAGCAGCTACGCCGGGACTAGGAGGAATGAGCAGTTCTTC
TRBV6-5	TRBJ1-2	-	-	CASSYSRESYGYTF	TGTGCCAGCAGTTACTCGAGGGAGTCCTATGGCTACACCTTC
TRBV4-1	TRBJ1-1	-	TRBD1	CASSRATGGYTEAFF	TGCGCCAGCAGCCGCGCCACAGGGGGTTATACTGAAGCTTTCTTT
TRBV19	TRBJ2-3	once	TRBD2	CASSGTSGAGGTQYF	TGTGCCAGTAGTGGGACTAGCGGGGCTGGGGGTACGCAGTATTTT
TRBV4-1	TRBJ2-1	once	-	CAAAWDFSYNEQFF	TGCGCCGCCGCTTGGGACTTCTCCTACAATGAGCAGTTCTTC
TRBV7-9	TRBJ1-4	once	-	CASSFEGEKLFF	TGTGCCAGCAGCTTCGAGGGTGAAAAACTGTTTTTT
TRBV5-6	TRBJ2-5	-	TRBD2	CASSLSVGGLAGDRETQYF	TGTGCCAGCAGCTTATCGGTCGGAGGACTAGCGGGAGACCGAGAGACCCAGTACTTC
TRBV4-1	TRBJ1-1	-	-	CASSQDAGTIPTEAFF	TGCGCCAGCAGCCAAGATGCCGGGACAATACCCACTGAAGCTTTCTTT
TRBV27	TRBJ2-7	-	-	CASSLLQGRPYEQYF	TGTGCCAGCAGTTTATTGCAGGGCAGACCCTACGAGCAGTACTTC
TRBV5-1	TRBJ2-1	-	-	CASSLSGEPTNEQFF	TGCGCCAGCAGCTTGTCGGGAGAACCCACGAATGAGCAGTTCTTC